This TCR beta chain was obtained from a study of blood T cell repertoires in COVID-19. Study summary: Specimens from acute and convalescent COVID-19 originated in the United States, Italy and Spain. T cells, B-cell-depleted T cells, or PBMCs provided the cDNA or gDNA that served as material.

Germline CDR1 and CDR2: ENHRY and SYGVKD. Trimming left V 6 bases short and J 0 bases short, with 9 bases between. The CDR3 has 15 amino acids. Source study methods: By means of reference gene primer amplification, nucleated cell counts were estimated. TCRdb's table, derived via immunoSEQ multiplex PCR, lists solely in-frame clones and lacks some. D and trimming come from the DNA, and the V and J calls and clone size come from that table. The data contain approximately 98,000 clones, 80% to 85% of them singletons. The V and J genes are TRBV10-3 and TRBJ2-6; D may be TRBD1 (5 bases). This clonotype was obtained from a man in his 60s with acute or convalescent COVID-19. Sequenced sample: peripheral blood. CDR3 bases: TGTGCCATCAGGGGCAGGGACTCTGGGGCCAACGTCCTGACTTTC. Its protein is CAIRGRDSGANVLTF.